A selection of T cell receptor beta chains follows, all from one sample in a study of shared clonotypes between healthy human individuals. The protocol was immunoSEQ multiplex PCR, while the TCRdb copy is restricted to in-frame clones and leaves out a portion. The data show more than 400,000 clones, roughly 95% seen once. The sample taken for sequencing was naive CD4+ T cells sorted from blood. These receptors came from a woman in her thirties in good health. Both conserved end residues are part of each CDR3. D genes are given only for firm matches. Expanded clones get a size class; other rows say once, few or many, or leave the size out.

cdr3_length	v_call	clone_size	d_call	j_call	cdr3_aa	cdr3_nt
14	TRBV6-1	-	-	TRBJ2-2	CASSELGNTGELFF	TGTGCCAGCAGTGAATTGGGGAACACCGGGGAGCTGTTTTTT
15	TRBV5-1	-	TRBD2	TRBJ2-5	CASSFSSGYQETQYF	TGCGCCAGCAGCTTTTCTAGCGGGTACCAAGAGACCCAGTACTTC
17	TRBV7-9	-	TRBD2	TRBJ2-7	CASSLTASGDRTYEQYF	TGTGCCAGCAGCTTAACGGCTAGCGGGGACCGCACCTACGAGCAGTACTTC
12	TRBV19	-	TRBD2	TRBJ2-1	CASSVRGNEQFF	TGTGCCAGTAGTGTGCGGGGGAATGAGCAGTTCTTC
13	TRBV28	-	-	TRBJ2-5	CASTITGLWTQYF	TGTGCCAGCACTATCACAGGGCTGTGGACCCAGTACTTC
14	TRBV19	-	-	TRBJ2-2	CASRAGTFTGELFF	TGTGCCAGTCGGGCCGGGACCTTCACCGGGGAGCTGTTTTTT
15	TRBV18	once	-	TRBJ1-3	CASSPPWGTADTIYF	TGTGCCAGCTCACCACCGTGGGGTACGGCGGACACCATATATTTT
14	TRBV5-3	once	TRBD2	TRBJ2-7	CARSQGLAGYEQYF	TGTGCCAGAAGCCAGGGGCTAGCGGGGTACGAGCAGTACTTC
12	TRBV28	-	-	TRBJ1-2	CASTLGGYGYTF	TGTGCCAGCACGCTGGGAGGGTATGGCTACACCTTC
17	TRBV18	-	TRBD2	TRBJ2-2	CASSPSEAGVASGELFF	TGTGCCAGCTCACCAAGCGAGGCGGGAGTTGCGAGCGGGGAGCTGTTTTTT
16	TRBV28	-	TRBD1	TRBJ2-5	CASSFFTGTEKETQYF	TGTGCCAGCAGTTTCTTCACCGGGACAGAAAAAGAGACCCAGTACTTC
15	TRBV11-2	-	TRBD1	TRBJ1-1	CASSPRGPGVWPAFF	TGTGCCAGCAGCCCCAGGGGGCCCGGAGTTTGGCCAGCTTTCTTT
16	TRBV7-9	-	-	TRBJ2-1	CASSLARGRLLNEQFF	TGTGCCAGCAGCTTAGCCCGGGGAAGACTTTTGAATGAGCAGTTCTTC
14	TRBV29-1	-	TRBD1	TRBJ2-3	CSVSTGGSTDTQYF	TGCAGCGTTTCCACAGGGGGAAGCACAGATACGCAGTATTTT
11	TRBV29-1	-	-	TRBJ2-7	CSVFAGYEQYF	TGCAGCGTTTTCGCGGGCTACGAGCAGTACTTC
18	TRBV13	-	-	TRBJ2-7	CASSLRPGFPGKGNEQYF	TGTGCCAGCAGCTTAAGGCCGGGTTTCCCGGGAAAAGGGAACGAGCAGTACTTC
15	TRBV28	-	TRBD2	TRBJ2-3	CASSLFSGSTDTQYF	TGTGCCAGCAGTTTATTTAGCGGGAGCACAGATACGCAGTATTTT
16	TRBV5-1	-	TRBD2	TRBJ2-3	CASSWASAGGPDTQYF	TGCGCCAGCAGCTGGGCCTCAGCGGGAGGGCCAGATACGCAGTATTTT
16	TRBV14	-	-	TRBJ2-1	CASSQGYRTFEDEQFF	TGTGCCAGCAGCCAAGGGTATCGGACCTTTGAGGATGAGCAGTTCTTC
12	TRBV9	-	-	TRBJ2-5	CASSVEEETQYF	TGTGCCAGCAGCGTAGAGGAGGAGACCCAGTACTTC
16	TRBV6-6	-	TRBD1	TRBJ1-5	CASSSSGTGGDQPQHF	TGTGCCAGCAGTTCCTCCGGGACAGGGGGCGATCAGCCCCAGCATTTT
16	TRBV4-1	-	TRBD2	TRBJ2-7	CASSPQGVAGALEQYF	TGCGCCAGCAGCCCACAAGGGGTAGCGGGAGCCCTCGAGCAGTACTTC
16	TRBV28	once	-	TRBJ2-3	CASSEQGPHHTDTQYF	TGTGCCAGCAGTGAACAGGGACCGCACCACACAGATACGCAGTATTTT
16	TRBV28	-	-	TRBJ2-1	CASSFFVGQNYNEQFF	TGTGCCAGCAGTTTCTTTGTGGGGCAGAATTACAATGAGCAGTTCTTC
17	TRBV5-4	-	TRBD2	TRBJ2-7	CASSQGGTSGSQYEQYF	TGTGCCAGCAGCCAGGGTGGGACTAGCGGGAGTCAATACGAGCAGTACTTC
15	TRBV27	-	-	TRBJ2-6	CASSLDVPGANVLTF	TGTGCCAGCAGTTTGGACGTTCCTGGGGCCAACGTCCTGACTTTC
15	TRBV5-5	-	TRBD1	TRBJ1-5	CASSLTGGADQPQHF	TGTGCCAGCAGCTTAACAGGGGGCGCGGATCAGCCCCAGCATTTT
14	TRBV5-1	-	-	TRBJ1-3	CASRPSGRGDTIYF	TGCGCCAGCAGACCCTCGGGGCGCGGGGACACCATATATTTT
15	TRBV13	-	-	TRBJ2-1	CASIRGNGGSNEQFF	TGTGCCAGCATCAGGGGGAACGGGGGAAGCAATGAGCAGTTCTTC
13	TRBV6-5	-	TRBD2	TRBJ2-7	CASSREGSYEQYF	TGTGCCAGCAGCCGGGAGGGGTCCTACGAGCAGTACTTC
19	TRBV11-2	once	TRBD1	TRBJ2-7	CASSLVWRPGQGSSYEQYF	TGTGCCAGCAGCTTAGTCTGGAGGCCGGGACAGGGTAGCTCCTACGAGCAGTACTTC
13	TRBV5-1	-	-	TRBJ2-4	CASSLGPGSIQYF	TGCGCCAGCAGCTTGGGTCCGGGATCCATTCAGTACTTC
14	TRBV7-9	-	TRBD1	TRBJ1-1	CASRSGQYTTEAFF	TGTGCCAGCAGATCGGGACAGTATACGACTGAAGCTTTCTTT
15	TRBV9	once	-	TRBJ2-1	CASSVKQALYNEQFF	TGTGCCAGCAGCGTAAAACAAGCCCTCTACAATGAGCAGTTCTTC
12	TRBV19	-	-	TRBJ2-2	CASSRNTGELFF	TGTGCCAGTAGTAGGAACACCGGGGAGCTGTTTTTT
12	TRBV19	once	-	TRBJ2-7	CASSGGPYEQYF	TGTGCCAGTAGTGGAGGGCCCTACGAGCAGTACTTC
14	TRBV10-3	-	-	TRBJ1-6	CAISEGLYNSPLHF	TGTGCCATCAGTGAGGGACTCTATAATTCACCCCTCCACTTT
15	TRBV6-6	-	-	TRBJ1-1	CASSSTGMADTEAFF	TGTGCCAGCAGTTCCACAGGGATGGCGGACACTGAAGCTTTCTTT
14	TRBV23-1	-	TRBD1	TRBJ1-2	CASLQGRGHYGYTF	TGCGCCAGCCTTCAAGGCAGGGGGCACTATGGCTACACCTTC
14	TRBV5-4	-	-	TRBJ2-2	CASSLAVDTGELFF	TGTGCCAGCAGCTTGGCCGTGGACACCGGGGAGCTGTTTTTT
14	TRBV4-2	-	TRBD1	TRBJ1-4	CASSQGQGPEKLFF	TGTGCCAGCAGCCAAGGACAGGGTCCGGAAAAACTGTTTTTT
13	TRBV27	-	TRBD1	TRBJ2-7	CASQKRQGNEQYF	TGTGCCAGTCAGAAACGACAGGGTAACGAGCAGTACTTC
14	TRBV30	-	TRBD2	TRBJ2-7	CAWSSPGTSYEQYF	TGTGCCTGGAGTTCTCCCGGGACTAGCTACGAGCAGTACTTC
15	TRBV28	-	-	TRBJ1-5	CASSFNSRGNQPQHF	TGTGCCAGCAGTTTCAACTCACGGGGCAATCAGCCCCAGCATTTT
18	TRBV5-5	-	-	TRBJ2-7	CASSSHPGESISSYEQYF	TGTGCCAGCAGCTCCCACCCGGGAGAATCGATCAGCTCCTACGAGCAGTACTTC
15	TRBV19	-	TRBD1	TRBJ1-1	CASSIPGTGHTEAFF	TGTGCCAGTAGTATACCCGGGACAGGACACACTGAAGCTTTCTTT
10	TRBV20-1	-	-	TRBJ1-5	CSARGQPQHF	TGCAGTGCTAGAGGTCAGCCCCAGCATTTT
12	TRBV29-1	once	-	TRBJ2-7	CSVERESGEQYF	TGCAGCGTTGAACGGGAGTCAGGCGAGCAGTACTTC